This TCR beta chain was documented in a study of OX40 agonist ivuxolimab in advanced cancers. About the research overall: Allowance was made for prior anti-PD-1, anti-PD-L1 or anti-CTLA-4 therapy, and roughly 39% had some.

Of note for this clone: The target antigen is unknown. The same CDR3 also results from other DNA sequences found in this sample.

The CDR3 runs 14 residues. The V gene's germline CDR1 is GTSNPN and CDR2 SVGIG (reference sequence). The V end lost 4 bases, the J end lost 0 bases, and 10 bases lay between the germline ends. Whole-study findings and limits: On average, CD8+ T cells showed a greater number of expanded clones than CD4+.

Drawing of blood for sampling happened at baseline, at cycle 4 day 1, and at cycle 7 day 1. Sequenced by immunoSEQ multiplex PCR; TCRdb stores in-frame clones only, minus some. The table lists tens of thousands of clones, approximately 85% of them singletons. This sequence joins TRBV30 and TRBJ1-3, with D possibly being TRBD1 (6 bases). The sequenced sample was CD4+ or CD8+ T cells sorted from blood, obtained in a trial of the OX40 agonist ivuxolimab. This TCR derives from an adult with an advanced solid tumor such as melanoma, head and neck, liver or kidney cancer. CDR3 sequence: CAWKQGNSGNTIYF. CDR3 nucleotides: TGTGCCTGGAAACAGGGAAACTCTGGAAACACCATATATTTT. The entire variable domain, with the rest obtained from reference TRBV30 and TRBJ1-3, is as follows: SQTIHQWPATLVQPVGSPLSLECTVEGTSNPNLYWYRQAAGRGLQLLFYSVGIGQISSEVPQNLSASRPQDRQFILSSKKLLLSDSGFYLCAWKQGNSGNTIYFGEGSWLTVV.